This is a list of T cell receptor beta chains from one sample in a study of T cells after yellow fever vaccination. Using its own MiXCR run on the 5' RACE reads, TCRdb lists one record per CDR3 protein. The sample lists hundreds of thousands of distinct CDR3 sequences, more than 9% occurring once. The material sequenced was PBMCs, taken on the day of the yellow fever booster vaccination. The receptor set was obtained from a man aged 25-45 years who received the YFV17D yellow fever vaccine. CDR3s include the opening cysteine and the closing phenylalanine or tryptophan. D genes are given only for firm matches. The size entry is marked missing in some rows and otherwise reads once, few, many or a size class.

d_gene	abundance	v_gene	j_gene	CDR3nt	CDR3aa
-	many	TRBV6-6	TRBJ2-7	TGTGCCAGCAGTTATACGGGACTCTACGAGCAGTACTTC	CASSYTGLYEQYF
-	few	TRBV18	TRBJ2-2	TGTGCCAGCCCAGGGATAAACACCGGGGAGCTGTTTTTT	CASPGINTGELFF
-	many	TRBV7-2	TRBJ2-5	TGTGCCAGCAGCTTAGCAGAGACCCAGTACTTC	CASSLAETQYF
-	few	TRBV7-3	TRBJ1-1	TGTGCCAGCAATAACACTGAAGCTTTCTTT	CASNNTEAFF
TRBD1	many	TRBV6-5	TRBJ2-7	TGTGCCAGCAGTTACGGACAGGGATCCTACGAGCAGTACTTC	CASSYGQGSYEQYF
-	few	TRBV20-1	TRBJ2-1	TGCAGTGCTACGTCATTATCCTACAATGAGCAGTTCTTC	CSATSLSYNEQFF
-	few	TRBV5-1	TRBJ2-6	TGCGCCAGCAGCTTAGGGGCCCTTACTGGGGCCAACGTCCTGACTTTC	CASSLGALTGANVLTF
-	-	TRBV11-2	TRBJ2-1	TGTGCCAGCAGCTTAAGTAGGACCCCTAGGAGCTCCTACAATGAGCAGTTCTTC	CASSLSRTPRSSYNEQFF
-	many	TRBV4-2	TRBJ2-1	TGTGCCAGCAGCCAAGCTTCGGCAGGGTTCTACAATGAGCAGTTCTTC	CASSQASAGFYNEQFF
-	many	TRBV5-1	TRBJ2-7	TGCGCCAGCAGCACTGGACAGACAAGCTCCTACGAGCAGTACTTC	CASSTGQTSSYEQYF
-	-	TRBV20-1	TRBJ1-2	TGCAGTGCCAGGAAGCGGGCAACGCTCTATGGCTACACCTTC	CSARKRATLYGYTF
-	-	TRBV9	TRBJ1-4	TGTGCCAGCAGCCAGGGAGGGGTAAAGGGTGAAAAACTGTTTTTT	CASSQGGVKGEKLFF
-	-	TRBV27	TRBJ1-6	TGTGCCAGCAGTTTAATGGACCAAAGTGCTTCACCCCTCCACTTT	CASSLMDQSASPLHF
TRBD1	many	TRBV24-1	TRBJ2-1	TGTGCCACCAGTGATCCCGGGACAGGGGGCGAAGGTGAGCAGTTCTTC	CATSDPGTGGEGEQFF
TRBD1	few	TRBV28	TRBJ2-5	TGTGCCAGCAGTCCAAACGCCTGGCGGACAGGGGGGGACAGGGAGACCCAGTACTTC	CASSPNAWRTGGDRETQYF
-	few	TRBV7-2	TRBJ2-3	TGTGCCAGCAGCTACGTTCGCACAGATACGCAGTATTTT	CASSYVRTDTQYF
-	few	TRBV28	TRBJ2-7	TGTGCCAGCATCAGTACAGGGAACTACGAGCAGTACTTC	CASISTGNYEQYF
-	few	TRBV13	TRBJ2-5	TGTGCCAGCAGCTTAGACAGGGTCGTGGAGACCCAGTACTTC	CASSLDRVVETQYF
-	-	TRBV28	TRBJ1-2	TGTGCCAGCAGTCCCGGGGACTTTGGGTCTGGCTACACCTTC	CASSPGDFGSGYTF
-	many	TRBV12-3/TRBV12-4	TRBJ1-2	TGTGCCAGCAGTTCGACACTTAACTATGGCTACACCTTC	CASSSTLNYGYTF
-	few	TRBV7-2	TRBJ1-3	TGTGCCAGCAGCCGAGAACGGGTCTCTGGAAACACCATATATTTT	CASSRERVSGNTIYF
-	once	TRBV20-1	TRBJ2-7	TGCAGTGCTAGAGATGATATAGAGCAGTACTTC	CSARDDIEQYF